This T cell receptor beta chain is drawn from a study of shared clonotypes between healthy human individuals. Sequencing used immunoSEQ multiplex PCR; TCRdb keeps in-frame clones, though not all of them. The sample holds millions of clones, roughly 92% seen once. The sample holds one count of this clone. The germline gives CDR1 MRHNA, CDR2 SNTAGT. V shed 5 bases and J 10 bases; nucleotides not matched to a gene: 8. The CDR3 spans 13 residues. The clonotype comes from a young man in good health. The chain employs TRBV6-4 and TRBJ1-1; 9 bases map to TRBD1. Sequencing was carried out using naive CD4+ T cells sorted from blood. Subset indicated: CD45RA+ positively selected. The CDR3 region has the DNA TGTGCCAGCAGTTCGCTCACAGGGGGCAGAGCTTTCTTT. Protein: CASSSLTGGRAFF.